The 14 T cell receptor beta chains presented below share a single source sample, sequenced in a study of CD8 T cells in ankylosing spondylitis. TCRdb reprocessed the 5' RACE reads via MiXCR and lists one record per CDR3 protein. The repertoire holds more than 30,000 distinct CDR3 sequences, about 11% seen once, with around 20% in the top ten. The sample comprised synovial fluid, either unsorted or a sorted T cell fraction (not recorded which). The receptors come from a male donor with ankylosing spondylitis.

The chain joins TRBV25-1 to TRBJ2-5, with D maybe TRBD1 (6 bases). Germline CDR1 MGHDK, CDR2 SYGVNS. CDR3 length: 13 residues. V gave up 7 bases and J gave up 4 bases, with 13 bases separating them. DNA for the CDR3: TGTGCCAGCAATTGGGACATCGGAGAGACCCAGTACTTC. Its protein product is CASNWDIGETQYF. Using reference TRBV25-1 and TRBJ2-5 for the parts outside the CDR3, the full variable domain is EADIYQTPRYLVIGTGKKITLECSQTMGHDKMYWYQQDPGMELHLIHYSYGVNSTEKGDLSSESTVSRIRTEHFPLTLESARPSHTSQYLCASNWDIGETQYFGPGTRLLVL.

In its sample, this clonotype is medium-sized. The chain couples TRBV20-1 to TRBJ2-1; D remains unclear. Between the trimmed V and J ends, which lost 3 bases and 8 bases, there was a span of 11 bases. CDR1 and CDR2 (germline): DFQATT, SNEGSKA (reference sequence). CDR3 length equals 12 residues. The CDR3 sequence is CSASEIADEQFF. The CDR3 DNA reads as TGCAGTGCTAGTGAAATAGCCGATGAGCAGTTCTTC.

The gene calls are TRBV4-2 and TRBJ2-1; 7 nucleotides align to TRBD1. Germline-derived CDR1 and CDR2 are LGHNA and YNFKEQ. The CDR3 runs to 17 residues. V gave up 1 base and J gave up 0 bases; unmatched junction bases: 6. The CDR3 here is CASSQGQGLSSYNEQFF. CDR3 coding DNA: TGTGCCAGCAGCCAAGGACAGGGCCTGAGCTCCTACAATGAGCAGTTCTTC.

The V call is TRBV10-3, the J call TRBJ2-1; TRBD2 agrees at 11 bases. J lost 5 bases, V lost 5 bases, and 5 bases had no gene match. CDR3 size: 15 residues. Germline values: CDR1 ENHRY, CDR2 SYGVKD. CDR3 amino acids: CAISLTSGNNNEQFF. The CDR3 DNA sequence: TGTGCCATCAGTTTGACTAGCGGGAATAACAATGAGCAGTTCTTC.

This clonotype was found many times. This chain connects TRBV12-3 or TRBV12-4 to TRBJ2-5; TRBD1 aligns across 7 bases. This CDR3 has 13 residues. The trim removed 6 bases at V and 7 bases at J, leaving 8 bases unmatched. DNA for the CDR3: TGTGCCAGCAGCGAACAGGGGTTTGGGACCCAGTACTTC. Protein: CASSEQGFGTQYF.

This clonotype occurred a few times. This chain uses TRBV7-2 with TRBJ2-3, with TRBD2 identical over 8 bases. J lost 6 bases, V lost 3 bases, and 5 bases had no gene match. This CDR3 has 14 residues. CDR1 is SGHTA and CDR2 is FQGNSA in the germline V gene. CDR3 sequence (DNA): TGTGCCAGCAGCTTTGGTAGCGGGAAGGATACGCAGTATTTT. This sequence encodes CASSFGSGKDTQYF.

The chain combines TRBV25-1 with TRBJ2-6; 7 positions match TRBD1. The CDR3 is 16 residues long. Germline V CDR1 and CDR2: MGHDK, SYGVNS. The V gene end was trimmed by 5 bases and the J gene end by 2 bases; junction bases not matched to a gene: 6. CDR3 DNA sequence: TGTGCCAGCAGTCCCCAGGGGGAAGCTGGGGCCAACGTCCTGACTTTC. Translation gives CASSPQGEAGANVLTF.

This clonotype turned up a few times. V is TRBV27 and J is TRBJ2-2, with D unresolved. The CDR3 contains 14 residues. The germline V gene has CDR1 MNHEY and CDR2 SMNVEV (reference sequence). Between the trimmed V and J ends, which lost 5 bases and 0 bases, there was a span of 7 bases. The CDR3 sequence: CASSPGTNTGELFF. The CDR3 DNA follows: TGTGCCAGCAGTCCCGGAACGAACACCGGGGAGCTGTTTTTT.

The chain employs TRBV28 and TRBJ2-7; 10 nucleotides match TRBD2. This CDR3 has 15 amino acids. Germline lookup yields CDR1 MDHEN and CDR2 SYDVKM. With V trimmed by 3 bases and J by 3 bases, 5 bases remained unmatched. The CDR3 bases are TGTGCCAGCAGTTTCAGCGGGAGGGCCCTCTACGAGCAGTACTTC. Its translation is CASSFSGRALYEQYF. The whole variable domain, remainder taken from reference TRBV28 and TRBJ2-7, is DVKVTQSSRYLVKRTGEKVFLECVQDMDHENMFWYRQDPGLGLRLIYFSYDVKMKEKGDIPEGYSVSREKKERFSLILESASTNQTSMYLCASSFSGRALYEQYFGPGTRLTVT.

Many counts were recorded for this clonotype. This sequence joins TRBV7-8 and TRBJ1-5, with TRBD1 matching 8 bases. Germline values: CDR1 SGHVS, CDR2 FQNEAQ. There are 15 residues in the CDR3. The V gene end was trimmed by 5 bases and the J gene end by 6 bases; junction bases not matched to a gene: 9. The CDR3, as DNA: TGTGCCAGCAGCCTGGGACAGGTGGGAAGTCAGCCCCAGCATTTT. This translates into CASSLGQVGSQPQHF.

The chain couples TRBV7-9 to TRBJ1-3; possible D gene TRBD1, 5 bases. V was clipped by 5 bases and J by 3 bases, with 17 bases between them. Germline CDR1 SEHNR, CDR2 FQNEAQ (reference sequence). The CDR3 has 16 residues. CDR3 DNA sequence: TGTGCCAGCAGCCCGCCAGTCGTGGGGGTTGGAAACACCATATATTTT. Residues: CASSPPVVGVGNTIYF.

The chain combines TRBV11-3 with TRBJ2-5, with D perhaps matching TRBD1 or TRBD2 (7 bases each). This CDR3 is built from 15 residues. Trimming left V 7 bases short and J 1 base short, with 16 bases between. Germline V lookup: CDR1 SGHNT, CDR2 YENEEA. CDR3 nucleotides: TGTGCCAGCACCGGGAGGACAGGACTCCAAGAGACCCAGTACTTC. Its translation is CASTGRTGLQETQYF.

This clonotype showed up many times. The chain has TRBV29-1 and TRBJ1-3, with 9 positions matching TRBD1. The germline V gene encodes CDR1 SQVTM and CDR2 ANQGSEA. With 6 bases clipped from V and 5 bases from J, the junction kept 5 bases outside the gene matches. The length of the CDR3 is 13 residues. For the CDR3, the DNA is TGCAGCGTATCCGGACAGGGGAGAAACACCATATATTTT. Translation gives CSVSGQGRNTIYF.

This clonotype occurred once. A much larger clonotype is one base distant, so this may be a read error. This chain links TRBV7-9 with TRBJ2-7; D tentatively fits TRBD1 or TRBD2 (5 bases each). The germline gives CDR1 SEHNR, CDR2 FQNEAQ (reference sequence). The V gene lost 5 bases and the J gene lost 5 bases, with 19 bases spanning the gap. This CDR3 has 15 amino acids. The CDR3 sequence: CASSHPGDQIDEQYF. The CDR3 region has the DNA TGTGCCAGCAGCCACCCCGGGGACCAGATTGACGAGCAGTACTTC. The full variable domain, its missing parts supplied by reference TRBV7-9 and TRBJ2-7, is DTGVSQNPRHKITKRGQNVTFRCDPISEHNRLYWYRQTLGQGPEFLTYFQNEAQLEKSRLLSDRFSAERPKGSFSTLEIQRTEQGDSAMYLCASSHPGDQIDEQYFGPGTRLTVT.